One sample yielded the 20 T cell receptor beta chains listed below, sequenced in a study of STAT5B mutations in CD4+ large granular lymphocyte leukemia (dated by TCRdb to between 2021 and 2024). Library preparation employed the immunoSEQ multiplex PCR assay. This immuneACCESS table, as held by TCRdb, lists in-frame sequences with V and J called but not all clones. Of the missing ones, under half trace to an unresolved V gene in checked studies; the others have no known cause. Across this sample there are 30,000 to 40,000 clones, with over 65% seen only once. In total, the top ten clones hold around 7% of the sample. The sample taken for sequencing was CD4+ T cells from blood buffy coats. Source of these receptors: a human donor in good health.

The genes are TRBV7-2 and TRBJ2-6; the D is unclear. The CDR3 spans 15 residues. Trimming took off 3 bases at V and 0 bases at J, with 6 bases between the two ends. The V gene's germline CDR1 is SGHTA and CDR2 FQGNSA. This CDR3 reads CASSFTGSGANVLTF. DNA for the CDR3: TGTGCCAGCAGCTTCACGGGCTCTGGGGCCAACGTCCTGACTTTC.

The chain carries TRBV11-2 and TRBJ2-3; 7 bases line up with TRBD1. CDR1 is SGHAT and CDR2 is FQNNGV in the germline V gene. The CDR3 length is 15 residues. V lost 5 bases to trimming and J lost 2 bases; unmatched junction nucleotides: 7. CDR3: CASSPRTGYTDTQYF. The CDR3 DNA sequence: TGTGCCAGCAGCCCAAGGACAGGCTACACAGATACGCAGTATTTT.

The sample holds a few counts of this clone. The chain recombines TRBV5-6 with TRBJ1-5, with D possibly being TRBD1 (6 bases). Germline V gene sequence: CDR1 SGHDT, CDR2 YYEEEE. V lost 3 bases and J 0 bases, leaving 10 bases between the germline ends. This CDR3 comprises 15 residues. In DNA, the CDR3 is TGTGCCAGCAGCTCCAGGGGTTATAGCAATCAGCCCCAGCATTTT. Protein sequence: CASSSRGYSNQPQHF.

V is TRBV19 and J is TRBJ1-4; possibly TRBD1 for D (5 bases). CDR1 LNHDA and CDR2 SQIVND come from the germline V gene (reference sequence). This CDR3 has 13 residues. V was clipped by 10 bases and J by 6 bases, with 15 bases between them. CDR3: CAILRQIDEKLFF. CDR3 in DNA: TGTGCCATCCTAAGACAGATCGATGAAAAACTGTTTTTT.

This sequence joins TRBV7-2 and TRBJ2-7, with D uncertain. Germline assignment: CDR1 SGHTA and CDR2 FQGNSA. The CDR3 runs 14 residues. Deletions cut 1 base from V and 0 bases from J, with 7 bases between. The CDR3 here is CASSLDPSSYEQYF. DNA for the CDR3: TGTGCCAGCAGCTTAGACCCTTCCTCCTACGAGCAGTACTTC.

This clone appeared a single time. The chain links TRBV11-3 to TRBJ1-6; D might be TRBD1 (6 bases). V was pared by 1 base and J by 11 bases, with 6 bases between. CDR3 length equals 12 residues. The V gene's germline CDR1 is SGHNT and CDR2 YENEEA. The CDR3 region has the DNA TGTGCCAGCAGCTTAGGGACAGCACCCCTCCACTTT. This translates into CASSLGTAPLHF.

The chain couples TRBV18 to TRBJ2-7, with 9 bases lining up with TRBD1. Germline trimming cut 2 bases from V and 2 bases from J; bases unmatched to any gene: 10. Germline-derived CDR1 and CDR2 are KGHSH and LQKENI. The CDR3 contains 17 residues. Written as DNA, the CDR3 is TGTGCCAGCTCACCAAACATGGGGACAGGGACCACCTACGAGCAGTACTTC. It encodes CASSPNMGTGTTYEQYF.

The V gene is TRBV5-4, the J gene TRBJ2-7, with 7 bases lining up with TRBD1. V trimming: 5 bases; J trimming: 1 base; junction bases outside the gene matches: 6. Germline CDR1 SGHNT, CDR2 YYREEE (reference sequence). The CDR3 sequence is 14 residues long. DNA for the CDR3: TGTGCCAGCAGTTCAGGGGGTTATTCCTACGAGCAGTACTTC. It yields the protein CASSSGGYSYEQYF.

This clone was seen only once. This sequence joins TRBV11-3 and TRBJ2-2; TRBD1 matches 10 bases. The CDR3 has 15 residues. Germline V CDR1 and CDR2: SGHNT, YENEEA. With V trimmed by 5 bases and J by 6 bases, 6 bases remained unmatched. CDR3 sequence (DNA): TGTGCCAGCAGCCTCCGGACAGGGGGTCCCGGGGAGCTGTTTTTT. Translation: CASSLRTGGPGELFF.

This rearrangement joins TRBV11-2 to TRBJ2-1; TRBD1 agrees at 7 bases. Germline V gene data show CDR1 as SGHAT and CDR2 as FQNNGV. Trimming cost V 5 bases and J 2 bases; bases outside gene matches: 9. CDR3 length: 16 amino acids. CDR3 sequence (DNA): TGTGCCAGCAGCCGAACGCCGACAGGGCCCTACAATGAGCAGTTCTTC. Its protein product is CASSRTPTGPYNEQFF.

J is TRBJ2-7 and V is TRBV5-1; D ambiguous. Looked up from germline, CDR1 is SGHRS and CDR2 is YFSETQ. The CDR3 is made up of 15 amino acids. Trimming left V 5 bases short and J 2 bases short, with 17 bases between. The CDR3 DNA is TGCGCCAGCAGGAATGGTAGTGGCAGCCCCTACGAGCAGTACTTC. It codes for CASRNGSGSPYEQYF.

This clone was observed a few times. The CDR3 region has the DNA TGCAGTGCTAGAGCTAATGATGGCTACACCTTC. Its protein product is CSARANDGYTF. The V gene is TRBV20-1, the J gene TRBJ1-2, with D unresolved. Germline CDR1 reads DFQATT; CDR2 reads SNEGSKA (reference sequence). V was cut by 1 base and J by 6 bases, with 6 bases left in between. This CDR3 has 11 amino acids.

The chain combines TRBV7-2 with TRBJ1-2; no clear D. V lost 5 bases and J 6 bases, leaving 13 bases between the germline ends. Germline CDR1 is SGHTA and CDR2 is FQGNSA. The CDR3 consists of 13 residues. The CDR3 nucleotides are TGTGCCAGCAGCCCACAGTGGAGAAATGGCTACACCTTC. Translated: CASSPQWRNGYTF.

V usage is TRBV15 and J usage is TRBJ2-7, with 8 bases that match TRBD1. Germline CDR1 is LNHNV and CDR2 is YYDKDF (reference sequence). This CDR3 region has 16 residues. Trimming cost V 0 bases and J 4 bases; bases outside gene matches: 8. Here the CDR3 DNA reads TGTGCCACCAGCAGAGATAGGACAGGGCATGGGTACGAGCAGTACTTC. Its translation: CATSRDRTGHGYEQYF.

V is TRBV2 and J is TRBJ2-5; possible D gene TRBD2, 5 bases. CDR1 and CDR2 from the germline V gene are SNHLY and FYNNEI. V was pared by 1 base and J by 1 base, with 13 bases between. CDR3 length: 16 residues. CDR3 region: CASSEGASSAQETQYF. DNA for the CDR3: TGTGCCAGCAGTGAAGGGGCTAGCTCCGCCCAAGAGACCCAGTACTTC.

The chain has TRBV5-1 and TRBJ2-2; 9 positions match TRBD2. J gave up 4 bases and V 4 bases, and 2 bases lay outside the gene matches. CDR1 is SGHRS and CDR2 is YFSETQ in the germline V gene. The CDR3 runs 14 residues. The CDR3 bases are TGCGCCAGCAGCGGTAGCGGGAGCACCGGGGAGCTGTTTTTT. This translates into CASSGSGSTGELFF. Based on the CDR3 plus reference TRBV5-1 and TRBJ2-2, the full variable domain is KAGVTQTPRYLIKTRGQQVTLSCSPISGHRSVSWYQQTPGQGLQFLFEYFSETQRNKGNFPGRFSGRQFSNSRSEMNVSTLELGDSALYLCASSGSGSTGELFFGEGSRLTVL.

This clone appeared a few times. The V and J genes are TRBV27 and TRBJ2-3; TRBD1 aligns across 8 bases. This CDR3 contains 16 residues. Germline V lookup: CDR1 MNHEY, CDR2 SMNVEV (reference sequence). The V and J ends lost 4 bases and 1 base, in that order; junction bases with no gene match: 7. The CDR3 loop is CASSSFQTGGTDTQYF. The CDR3, as DNA: TGTGCCAGCAGTTCATTCCAGACAGGGGGCACAGATACGCAGTATTTT.

The count of this clone is one. CDR3 nucleotides: TGTGCCAGGGGAAGTTACTACGAGCAGTACTTC. It encodes CARGSYYEQYF. The V gene is TRBV2, the J gene TRBJ2-7; D not certain. This CDR3 contains 11 residues. CDR1 is SNHLY, CDR2 FYNNEI, per germline. V shed 9 bases and J shed 3 bases, with 9 bases lying between them.

The genes are TRBV2 and TRBJ2-1; either TRBD1 or TRBD2 may fit D (5 bases each). The V and J ends lost 5 bases and 4 bases respectively, with 15 bases between them. The CDR3 totals 15 residues. Germline V gene sequence: CDR1 SNHLY, CDR2 FYNNEI. Here the CDR3 DNA reads TGTGCCAGCAGTCTAACTAGAAGGGGTTACAATGAGCAGTTCTTC. This gives the protein CASSLTRRGYNEQFF.

Points on this clone: The junction shows a germline mismatch at one end, possibly a read error. The genes are TRBV7-7 and TRBJ2-5; TRBD2 agrees at 7 bases. Germline V gene lookup returns CDR1 SSHAT and CDR2 FNYEAQ (reference sequence). CDR3 length equals 15 residues. The CDR3 protein is CASSPAGSSGETQYF. CDR3 DNA: TGTGCTAGCAGCCCCGCGGGGTCTAGCGGAGAGACCCAGTACTTC.